A selection of T cell receptor beta chains follows, all from one sample in a study of blood T cell repertoires in COVID-19. TCRdb's table, derived via immunoSEQ multiplex PCR, lists solely in-frame clones and lacks some. The data contain 300,000 to 400,000 clones, 80% to 90% of them singletons. Source material: PBMCs or T cells enriched from blood (not recorded which). The receptor set was obtained from a man aged 25 to 40 who had recovered from COVID-19. CDR3s include the opening cysteine and the closing phenylalanine or tryptophan. The order of the fields is J gene, V gene, D gene, CDR3 protein. A D gene is named only where the DNA matches it firmly.

TRBJ2-1 TRBV5-1 - CASASGPGGYYNEQFF
TRBJ1-2 TRBV6-5 - CAGVDVEAYGYTF
TRBJ2-3 TRBV4-2 - CASSQGGDTQYF
TRBJ1-1 TRBV11-2 TRBD1 CASSTWTGANTEAFF
TRBJ2-2 TRBV3-1/TRBV3-2 TRBD1 CASSRPRQGANTGELFF
TRBJ1-2 TRBV5-6 - CASSLQGSGYGYTF
TRBJ2-5 TRBV2 - CASSPGGGAYQETQYF
TRBJ1-6 TRBV18 - CASSQQSSYNSPLHF
TRBJ2-7 TRBV5-6 - CASSVGPYEQYF
TRBJ2-1 TRBV27 TRBD2 CASSLRLAGARGFEQFF
TRBJ1-5 TRBV21-1 - CASSNPRTGRNQPQHF
TRBJ2-1 TRBV7-3 TRBD2 CASSLSVAGNNEQFF
TRBJ1-2 TRBV9 TRBD1 CASSGWEQGARFPGYTF
TRBJ1-2 TRBV6-5 TRBD1 CAARTGTYGYTF
TRBJ1-2 TRBV19 TRBD1 CASSIARTGRANYGYTF
TRBJ2-5 TRBV2 TRBD1 CASSPGQGETQYF
TRBJ1-5 TRBV6-2/TRBV6-3 TRBD1 CASSYSVLGDSSNQPQHF
TRBJ2-1 TRBV9 - CASSGPGSRNEQFF
TRBJ1-2 TRBV3-1/TRBV3-2 - CASSQDRFGYTF
TRBJ2-5 TRBV29-1 TRBD1 CSVEDRDRGEETQYF
TRBJ2-7 TRBV18 - CASSPPQGDYEQYF
TRBJ2-1 TRBV18 - CASSPESNNEQFF
TRBJ2-4 TRBV28 - CASSLTVAKNIQYF
TRBJ2-3 TRBV7-2 TRBD1 CASSSTGLLTDTQYF
TRBJ2-1 TRBV7-9 TRBD2 CASSHPGKRDFSSYNEQFF
TRBJ2-5 TRBV11-2 TRBD1 CASSLLWAGGETQYF
TRBJ2-7 TRBV2 TRBD1 CASSEGQGRTYEQYF
TRBJ2-2 TRBV18 TRBD1 CASSPMTGDTGELFF
TRBJ2-7 TRBV5-1 - CASSLAPGTYEQYF
TRBJ2-5 TRBV7-8 TRBD2 CASSLALAGGLIGVTQYF
TRBJ1-5 TRBV6-5 - CASSYSSEGLDQPQHF
TRBJ2-7 TRBV5-6 - CASSLGDTNPYEQYF
TRBJ1-1 TRBV12-3/TRBV12-4 - CASSFGSTEAFF
TRBJ1-2 TRBV5-1 - CASSLGTDLNYGYTF
TRBJ1-1 TRBV5-1 - CASSLAQGNTEAFF
TRBJ2-1 TRBV12-3/TRBV12-4 TRBD2 CASSLTTSDRFF
TRBJ2-7 TRBV15 TRBD1 CATSRDRGQGASYEQYF
TRBJ2-7 TRBV9 - CASSVGDRQYEQYF
TRBJ1-2 TRBV4-2 TRBD1 CASSQDYRDRDGYTF